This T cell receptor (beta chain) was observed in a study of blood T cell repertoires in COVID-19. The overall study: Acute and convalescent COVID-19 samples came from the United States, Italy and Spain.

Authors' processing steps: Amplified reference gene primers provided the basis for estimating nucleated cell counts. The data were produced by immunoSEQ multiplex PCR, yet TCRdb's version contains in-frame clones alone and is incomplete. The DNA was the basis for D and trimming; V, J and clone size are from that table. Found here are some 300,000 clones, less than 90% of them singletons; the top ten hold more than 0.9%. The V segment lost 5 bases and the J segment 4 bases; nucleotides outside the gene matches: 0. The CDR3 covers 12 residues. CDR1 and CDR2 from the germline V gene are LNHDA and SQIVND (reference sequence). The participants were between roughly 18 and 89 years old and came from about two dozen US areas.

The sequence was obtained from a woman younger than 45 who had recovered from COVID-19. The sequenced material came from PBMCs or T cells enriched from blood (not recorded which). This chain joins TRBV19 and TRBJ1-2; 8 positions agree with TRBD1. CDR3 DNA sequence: TGTGCCAGTAGTGACAGGGGCTATGGCTACACCTTC. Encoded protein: CASSDRGYGYTF.